This T cell receptor beta chain came from a study of T and B cells in COVID-19 patients. Looked up from germline, CDR1 is LNHNV and CDR2 is YYDKDF (reference sequence). V was cut by 0 bases and J by 5 bases, with 5 bases left in between. The CDR3 totals 13 residues. BIOMED2 TRB-A/B primer pools were used in multiplex TRB PCR. One entry per CDR3 protein results from TCRdb running MiXCR on the multiplex PCR reads. Of a few thousand distinct CDR3 sequences in the sample, 20% to 25% were seen once. Judged by abundance, this clonotype is medium-sized. TRB was amplified from about 250-500 ng of blood genomic DNA.

The sequencing input was blood. This chain uses TRBV15 with TRBJ1-5; D not resolved. This receptor was taken from a human donor with active COVID-19. In DNA, the CDR3 is TGTGCCACCAGCAGAGATAGTTATCAGCCCCAGCATTTT. It codes for CATSRDSYQPQHF. Full variable domain (remainder filled in from reference TRBV15 and TRBJ1-5): DAMVIQNPRYQVTQFGKPVTLSCSQTLNHNVMYWYQQKSSQAPKLLFHYYDKDFNNEADTPDNFQSRRPNTSFCFLDIRSPGLGDTAMYLCATSRDSYQPQHFGDGTRLSIL.